This T cell receptor beta chain is drawn from a study of cytomegalovirus exposure and HLA in healthy donors. In the PCR, 60 Vbeta and 13 Jbeta primers were used. Repertoires were generated with immunoSEQ multiplex PCR, while TCRdb's copy carries only in-frame clones and drops some. The listing contains some 140,000 clones. Trimming took 11 bases from V and 0 from J, leaving 4 bases between them. CDR1 is MNHEY and CDR2 is SVGAGI in the germline V gene. The CDR3 length is 10 residues. V gene TRBV6-5 combines with J gene TRBJ1-2; no definite D call. The sequence derives from a woman between 40 and 55 years old in good health and CMV-seronegative. The sample comprised PBMCs. CDR3 sequence: CAAANYGYTF. The CDR3 coding sequence is TGTGCCGCAGCTAACTATGGCTACACCTTC.